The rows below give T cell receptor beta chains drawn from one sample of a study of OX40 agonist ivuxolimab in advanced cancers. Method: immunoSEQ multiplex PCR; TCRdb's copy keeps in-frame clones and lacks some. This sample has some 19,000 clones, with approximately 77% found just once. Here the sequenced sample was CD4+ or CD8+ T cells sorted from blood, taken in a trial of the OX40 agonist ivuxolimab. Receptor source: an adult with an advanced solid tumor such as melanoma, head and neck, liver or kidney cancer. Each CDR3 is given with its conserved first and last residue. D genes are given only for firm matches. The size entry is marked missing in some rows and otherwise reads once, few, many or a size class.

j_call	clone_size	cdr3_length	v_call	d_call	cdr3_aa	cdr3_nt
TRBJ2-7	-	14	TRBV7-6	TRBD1	CASSLGDRPYEQYF	TGTGCCAGCAGCTTAGGGGACAGGCCCTACGAGCAGTACTTC
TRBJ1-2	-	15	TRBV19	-	CASSHNSGANYGYTF	TGTGCCAGTAGTCACAACAGCGGTGCTAACTATGGCTACACCTTC
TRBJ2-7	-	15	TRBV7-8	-	CASTITPGMGKGQYF	TGTGCCAGCACCATTACTCCAGGGATGGGGAAAGGGCAGTACTTC
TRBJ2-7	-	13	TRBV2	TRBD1	CASSPGQGNEQYF	TGTGCCAGCAGTCCGGGACAGGGGAACGAGCAGTACTTC
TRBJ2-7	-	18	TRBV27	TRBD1	CASSFAWGHPGGSYEQYF	TGTGCCAGCAGTTTTGCATGGGGTCATCCAGGGGGCTCCTACGAGCAGTACTTC
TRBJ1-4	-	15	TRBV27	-	CASSWSDRVNEKLFF	TGTGCCAGCAGTTGGTCGGACAGAGTGAATGAAAAACTGTTTTTT
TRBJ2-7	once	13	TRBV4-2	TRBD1	CASSSGQGYEQYF	TGTGCCAGCAGCTCGGGACAGGGCTACGAGCAGTACTTC
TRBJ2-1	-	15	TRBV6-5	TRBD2	CASGPRSGNYNEQFF	TGTGCCAGCGGCCCCCGAAGCGGGAACTACAATGAGCAGTTCTTC
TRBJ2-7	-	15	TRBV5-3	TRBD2	CASSLWTSEAYEQYF	TGTGCCAGCAGCTTGTGGACTAGCGAAGCCTACGAGCAGTACTTC
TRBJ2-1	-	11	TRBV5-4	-	CASIQGNEQFF	TGTGCCAGCATCCAGGGGAATGAGCAGTTCTTC
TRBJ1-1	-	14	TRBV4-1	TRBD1	CASSQGTAGTEAFF	TGCGCCAGCAGCCAGGGGACAGCGGGTACTGAAGCTTTCTTT
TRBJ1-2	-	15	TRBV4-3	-	CASSQEARDNYGYTF	TGCGCCAGCAGCCAAGAAGCCCGGGACAACTATGGCTACACCTTC
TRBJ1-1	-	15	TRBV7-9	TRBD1	CASNLLDRGFPEAFF	TGTGCCAGCAACCTACTCGACAGGGGGTTCCCTGAAGCTTTCTTT
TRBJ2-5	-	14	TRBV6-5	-	CASSYETGEGTQYF	TGTGCCAGCAGTTACGAGACAGGGGAGGGGACCCAGTACTTC
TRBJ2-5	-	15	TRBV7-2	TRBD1	CASTPGGTGGETQYF	TGTGCCAGCACCCCAGGCGGGACAGGGGGGGAGACCCAGTACTTC
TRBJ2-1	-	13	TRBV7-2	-	CASSYPPWDEQFF	TGTGCCAGCAGCTATCCCCCTTGGGATGAGCAGTTCTTC
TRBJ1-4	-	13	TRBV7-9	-	CASSLAGNEKLFF	TGTGCCAGCAGCTTAGCCGGAAATGAAAAACTGTTTTTT
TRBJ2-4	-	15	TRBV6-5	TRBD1	CASSTRRTGVNIQYF	TGTGCCAGCAGTACACGACGGACAGGGGTAAACATTCAGTACTTC
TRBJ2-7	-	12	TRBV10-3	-	CAISESSYEQYF	TGTGCCATCAGTGAGTCATCTTACGAGCAGTACTTC
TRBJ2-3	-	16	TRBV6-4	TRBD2	CASSDLASGSADTQYF	TGTGCCAGCAGTGACCTGGCTAGCGGGAGTGCAGATACGCAGTATTTT
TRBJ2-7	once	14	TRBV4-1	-	CASSVVDGAYEQYF	TGCGCCAGCAGCGTAGTCGACGGGGCGTACGAGCAGTACTTC
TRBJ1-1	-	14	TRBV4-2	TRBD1	CASRSPGQGVDAFF	TGTGCCAGCAGGTCCCCGGGACAGGGAGTAGACGCTTTCTTT
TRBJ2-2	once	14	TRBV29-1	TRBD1	CSVVGTENTGELFF	TGCAGCGTCGTTGGGACAGAGAACACCGGGGAGCTGTTTTTT
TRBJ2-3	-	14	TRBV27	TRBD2	CASSAAGGADTQYF	TGTGCCAGCAGCGCAGCGGGAGGGGCAGATACGCAGTATTTT
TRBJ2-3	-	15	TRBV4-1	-	CASSQAGASTDTQYF	TGCGCCAGCAGCCAAGCGGGAGCTAGCACAGATACGCAGTATTTT
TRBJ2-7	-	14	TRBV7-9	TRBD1	CASSSGQGIGEQYF	TGTGCCAGCAGCTCGGGACAGGGGATAGGCGAGCAGTACTTC
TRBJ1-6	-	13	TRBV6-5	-	CASSPGLHSPLHF	TGTGCCAGCAGCCCGGGCCTCCATTCACCCCTCCACTTT
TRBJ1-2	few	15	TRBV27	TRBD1	CASSRLDRGSYGYTF	TGTGCCAGCAGCCGCCTGGACAGGGGTAGCTATGGCTACACCTTC
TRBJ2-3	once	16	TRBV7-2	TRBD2	CASSLVLAGGLDTQYF	TGTGCCAGCAGCTTAGTTTTAGCGGGGGGATTAGATACGCAGTATTTT
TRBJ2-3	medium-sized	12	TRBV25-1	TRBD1	CASSSQGYTQYF	TGTGCCAGCAGCTCACAGGGGTATACGCAGTATTTT
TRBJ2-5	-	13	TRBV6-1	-	CASSYESEETQYF	TGTGCCAGCAGTTATGAGAGTGAGGAGACCCAGTACTTC
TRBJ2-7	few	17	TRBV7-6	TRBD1	CASSLETGTGSSYEQYF	TGTGCCAGCAGCTTAGAAACCGGGACAGGGAGCTCCTACGAGCAGTACTTC
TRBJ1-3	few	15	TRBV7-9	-	CASSSLGLAGNTIYF	TGTGCCAGCAGCTCCCTTGGACTAGCGGGAAACACCATATATTTT
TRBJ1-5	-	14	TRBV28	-	CASSLVGSHQPQHF	TGTGCCAGCAGTCTAGTGGGGTCCCATCAGCCCCAGCATTTT
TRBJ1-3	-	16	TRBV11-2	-	CASSPYDRPSGNTIYF	TGTGCCAGCAGCCCATATGACAGACCCTCTGGAAACACCATATATTTT
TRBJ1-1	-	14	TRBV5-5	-	CASSLDRMNTEAFF	TGTGCCAGCAGCTTAGACCGAATGAACACTGAAGCTTTCTTT
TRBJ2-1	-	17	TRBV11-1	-	CASSFSSTGSSYNEQFF	TGTGCCAGCAGCTTTAGTTCAACAGGGAGTTCCTACAATGAGCAGTTCTTC
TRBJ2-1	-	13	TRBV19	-	CASSGSSYNEQFF	TGTGCCAGTAGCGGGAGCTCCTACAATGAGCAGTTCTTC
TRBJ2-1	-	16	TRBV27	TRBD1	CASNPRQGVSGDEQFF	TGTGCCAGCAACCCAAGACAGGGGGTGTCCGGGGATGAGCAGTTCTTC
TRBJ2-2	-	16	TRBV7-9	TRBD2	CASRTGLAGGTGELFF	TGTGCCAGCAGGACAGGACTAGCGGGGGGAACCGGGGAGCTGTTTTTT
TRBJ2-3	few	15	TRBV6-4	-	CASSDSAGSTDTQYF	TGTGCCAGCAGTGACTCGGCAGGTAGCACAGATACGCAGTATTTT
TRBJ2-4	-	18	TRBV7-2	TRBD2	CASSHLAGYDLAKNIQYF	TGTGCCAGCAGCCACCTAGCGGGATATGATCTAGCCAAAAACATTCAGTACTTC
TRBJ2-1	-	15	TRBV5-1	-	CASSLGEQSGNEQFF	TGCGCCAGCAGCTTGGGAGAACAGTCAGGGAATGAGCAGTTCTTC
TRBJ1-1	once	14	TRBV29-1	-	CSVVLWTDVDEAFF	TGCAGCGTTGTCCTGTGGACGGACGTCGATGAAGCTTTCTTT
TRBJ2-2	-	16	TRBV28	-	CASSFRAGPITGELFF	TGTGCCAGCAGTTTTCGGGCAGGGCCCATCACCGGGGAGCTGTTTTTT
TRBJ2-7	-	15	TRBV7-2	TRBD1	CASSPWPGQAYEQYF	TGTGCCAGCAGCCCCTGGCCGGGACAGGCCTACGAGCAGTACTTC
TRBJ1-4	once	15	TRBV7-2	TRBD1	CASSLTGGDNEKLFF	TGTGCCAGCAGCTTGACAGGGGGCGATAATGAAAAACTGTTTTTT
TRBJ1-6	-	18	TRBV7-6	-	CASSLASGETSYNSPLHF	TGTGCCAGCAGCTTAGCGTCAGGGGAGACCTCCTATAATTCACCCCTCCACTTT
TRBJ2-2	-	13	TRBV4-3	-	CASSGVYTGELFF	TGCGCCAGCAGCGGGGTGTACACCGGGGAGCTGTTTTTT
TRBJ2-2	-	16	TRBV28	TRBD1	CASSERQGTDTGELFF	TGTGCCAGCAGTGAACGACAGGGTACGGACACCGGGGAGCTGTTTTTT
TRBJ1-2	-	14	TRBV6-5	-	CASSYGQINYGYTF	TGTGCCAGCAGTTATGGACAAATCAACTATGGCTACACCTTC
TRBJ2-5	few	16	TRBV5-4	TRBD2	CASSRGTSGRVGTQYF	TGTGCCAGCAGCCGAGGGACTAGCGGGAGGGTGGGGACCCAGTACTTC
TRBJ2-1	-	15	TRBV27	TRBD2	CASSLGAGGYNEQFF	TGTGCCAGCAGTTTAGGGGCGGGAGGCTACAATGAGCAGTTCTTC
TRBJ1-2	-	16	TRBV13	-	CASSLGRGRGGYGYTF	TGTGCCAGCAGCTTAGGCCGCGGGCGAGGGGGATATGGCTACACCTTC
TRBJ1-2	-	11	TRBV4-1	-	CASSTYYGYTF	TGTGCCAGCAGCACATACTATGGCTACACCTTC
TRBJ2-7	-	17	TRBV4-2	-	CASSQPTGLFASYEQYF	TGTGCCAGCAGCCAACCGACAGGATTGTTTGCCTCCTACGAGCAGTACTTC
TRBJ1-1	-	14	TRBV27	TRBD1	CASSPTGGDTEAFF	TGTGCCAGCAGTCCTACAGGGGGCGACACTGAAGCTTTCTTT
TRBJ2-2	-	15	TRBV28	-	CASRGQGRRTGELFF	TGTGCCAGCAGGGGCCAGGGGCGCCGGACCGGGGAGCTGTTTTTT
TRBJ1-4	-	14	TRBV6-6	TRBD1	CASGQGAMNEKLFF	TGTGCCAGCGGACAGGGGGCGATGAATGAAAAACTGTTTTTT
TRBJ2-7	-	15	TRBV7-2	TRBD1	CASSRPGTGRYEQYF	TGTGCCAGCAGCCGGCCGGGGACAGGGAGGTACGAGCAGTACTTC